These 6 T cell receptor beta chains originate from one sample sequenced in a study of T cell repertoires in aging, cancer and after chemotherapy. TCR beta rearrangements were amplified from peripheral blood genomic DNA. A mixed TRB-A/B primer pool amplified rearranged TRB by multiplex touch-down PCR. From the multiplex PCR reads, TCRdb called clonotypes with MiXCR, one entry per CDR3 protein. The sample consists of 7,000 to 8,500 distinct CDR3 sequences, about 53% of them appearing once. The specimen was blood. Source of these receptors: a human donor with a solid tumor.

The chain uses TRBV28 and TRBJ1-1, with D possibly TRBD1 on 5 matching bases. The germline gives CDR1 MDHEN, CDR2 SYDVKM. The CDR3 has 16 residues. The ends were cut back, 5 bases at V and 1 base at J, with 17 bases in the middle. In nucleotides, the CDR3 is TGTGCCAGCAGTCCCCCCGTAAGGGGTCGGAACACTGAAGCTTTCTTT. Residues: CASSPPVRGRNTEAFF. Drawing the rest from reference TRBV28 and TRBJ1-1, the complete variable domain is DVKVTQSSRYLVKRTGEKVFLECVQDMDHENMFWYRQDPGLGLRLIYFSYDVKMKEKGDIPEGYSVSREKKERFSLILESASTNQTSMYLCASSPPVRGRNTEAFFGQGTRLTVV.

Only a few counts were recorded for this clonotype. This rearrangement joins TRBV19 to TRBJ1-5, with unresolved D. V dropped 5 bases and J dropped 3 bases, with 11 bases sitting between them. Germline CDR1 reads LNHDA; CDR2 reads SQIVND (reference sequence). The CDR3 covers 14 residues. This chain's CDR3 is CASSWQADNQPQHF. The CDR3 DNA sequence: TGTGCCAGTAGTTGGCAGGCAGACAATCAGCCCCAGCATTTT.

CDR3 in DNA: TGTGCCAGCAAGATTGGGGAAGCGAACACTGAAGCTTTCTTT. Its protein is CASKIGEANTEAFF. This chain joins TRBV28 and TRBJ1-1; D remains unclear. The CDR3 is 14 amino acids. Germline CDR1 is MDHEN and CDR2 is SYDVKM. V lost 7 bases to trimming and J lost 1 base, with 13 bases between them.

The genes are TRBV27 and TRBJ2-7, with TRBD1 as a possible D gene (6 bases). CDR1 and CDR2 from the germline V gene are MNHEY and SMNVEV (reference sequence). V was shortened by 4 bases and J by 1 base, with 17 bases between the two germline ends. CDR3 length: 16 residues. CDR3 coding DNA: TGTGCCAGCAGTTCACCGAGGGGGAAGGGGTCCTACGAGCAGTACTTC. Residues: CASSSPRGKGSYEQYF.

The DNA for the CDR3 is TGCGCCAGCAGCTTAGCGGGCCCAGATACGCAGTATTTT. Amino acid sequence: CASSLAGPDTQYF. V gene TRBV5-1 combines with J gene TRBJ2-3; D perhaps matches TRBD2 (6 bases). V was cut by 2 bases and J by 4 bases, with 8 bases left in between. Per germline, CDR1 SGHRS and CDR2 YFSETQ. CDR3 length equals 13 residues.

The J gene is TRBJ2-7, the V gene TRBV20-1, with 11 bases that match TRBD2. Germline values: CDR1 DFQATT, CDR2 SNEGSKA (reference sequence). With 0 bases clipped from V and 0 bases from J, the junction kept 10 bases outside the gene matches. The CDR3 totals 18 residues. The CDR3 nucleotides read TGCAGTGCTAGAGATTATCGGACTAGCGGGCGCCCCTCCTACGAGCAGTACTTC. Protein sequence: CSARDYRTSGRPSYEQYF.